This entry concerns a single TCR beta chain. This sample is drawn from a study of blood T cell repertoires in COVID-19. Participants spanned ages about 18 to 90 years and resided in 20 to 30 US areas. Using immunoSEQ multiplex PCR, the repertoire was profiled, and TCRdb retains in-frame clones only, with some absent. The top ten hold less than 20% of the sample, which has about 180,000 clones, 82% seen once. In germline, CDR1 is MDHEN, CDR2 SYDVKM. V was pared by 5 bases and J by 2 bases, with 3 bases of the junction left unmatched. The CDR3 runs 14 residues. The clonotype originates from a man between 60 and 70 years old who had recovered from COVID-19. This chain uses TRBV28 with TRBJ2-1; 7 nucleotides agree with TRBD1. The sequenced sample was PBMCs or T cells enriched from blood (not recorded which). CDR3 in amino acids: CASSRQGTYNEQFF. CDR3 DNA: TGTGCCAGCAGTAGACAGGGTACCTACAATGAGCAGTTCTTC.